These 13 T cell receptor beta chains share one sample of origin, sequenced in a study of blood T cells in healthy people across ages. Alongside a J-beta primer mix, a sample-barcoded 5' primer served in a second PCR lasting about 7 to 11 cycles. TCRdb reprocessed the 5' RACE reads via MiXCR and lists one record per CDR3 protein. The sample lists roughly 2 million distinct CDR3 sequences, about 50% occurring once. Material for sequencing was blood. The receptors come from a woman in her thirties or forties in good health.

The V gene is TRBV7-2, the J gene TRBJ2-3, with a weak D call TRBD1 (7 bases). Trimming cost V 5 bases and J 2 bases, with 26 bases left between them. Germline CDR1 SGHTA, CDR2 FQGNSA. The length of the CDR3 is 19 residues. CDR3 region: CASSLPEGASDDDTDTQYF. CDR3 bases: TGTGCCAGCAGCCTACCTGAGGGGGCTAGCGACGATGACACAGATACGCAGTATTTT.

This clonotype was picked up a small number of times. This chain uses TRBV12-3 or TRBV12-4 with TRBJ2-5, with D hard to call. Deletions cut 5 bases from V and 1 base from J, with 17 bases between. CDR3 length equals 16 residues. The CDR3 DNA is TGTGCCAGCAGTCAACCAACACCCGGCCTCCAAGAGACCCAGTACTTC. Its translation is CASSQPTPGLQETQYF.

The genes are TRBV12-3 or TRBV12-4 and TRBJ2-5, with TRBD1 matching over 11 bases. The CDR3 spans 14 residues. V trimming: 6 bases; J trimming: 1 base; junction bases outside the gene matches: 1. The CDR3 bases are TGTGCCAGCAGGGGACAGGGGGTCCAAGAGACCCAGTACTTC. It translates to CASRGQGVQETQYF.

This sequence joins TRBV4-1 and TRBJ2-5; TRBD2 matches 14 bases. The CDR3 is 18 residues long. Germline V gene data show CDR1 as MGHRA and CDR2 as YSYEKL. Losses at the gene ends were 1 base for V and 11 bases for J; bases not matched to a gene: 15. The CDR3 protein is CASSQARLAGGRTNEQYF. The CDR3 DNA sequence: TGCGCCAGCAGCCAAGCAAGACTAGCGGGGGGGCGGACCAATGAGCAGTACTTC.

The chain recombines TRBV13 with TRBJ2-3; 10 nucleotides line up with TRBD2. The ends lost 0 bases at V and 2 bases at J; junction bases unmatched: 5. This CDR3 region has 17 residues. Germline values: CDR1 PRHDT, CDR2 FYEKMQ (reference sequence). The CDR3 region is CASSLGNGTSDTDTQYF. The DNA of the CDR3 is TGTGCCAGCAGCTTAGGCAACGGGACTAGCGACACAGATACGCAGTATTTT.

The chain carries TRBV20-1 and TRBJ2-5; weak D call: TRBD2 (6 bases). V lost 1 base to trimming and J lost 4 bases, with 19 bases between them. From germline, CDR1 is DFQATT and CDR2 SNEGSKA (reference sequence). CDR3 length equals 16 residues. The CDR3 bases are TGCAGTGCTAGAGTGTGGGGTGGCGGGGTTTCAGAGACCCAGTACTTC. Translating gives CSARVWGGGVSETQYF.

This clonotype turned up a few times. The V call is TRBV20-1, the J call TRBJ2-3; D call uncertain. CDR3 length: 13 residues. V gave up 1 base and J gave up 1 base, with 6 bases separating them. CDR1 is DFQATT and CDR2 is SNEGSKA in the germline V gene (reference sequence). The CDR3 region is CSARALGTDTQYF. The CDR3 DNA reads as TGCAGTGCTAGAGCACTCGGCACAGATACGCAGTATTTT.

This clonotype was detected a few times. The rearrangement joins TRBV5-6 to TRBJ2-5; the D call may be TRBD1 or TRBD2 (5 bases each). V dropped 4 bases and J dropped 4 bases, with 14 bases sitting between them. CDR1 and CDR2 (germline): SGHDT, YYEEEE. The CDR3 length is 14 residues. CDR3 coding DNA: TGTGCCAGCAGCAAGGGACGGTTCGTAGAGACCCAGTACTTC. Its translation is CASSKGRFVETQYF.

The rearrangement uses TRBV7-3 and TRBJ2-2, with D uncertain. Germline loops: CDR1 SGHTA, CDR2 FQGTGA. The CDR3 has 14 amino acids. Trimming left V 5 bases short and J 8 bases short, with 15 bases between. CDR3 in amino acids: CASSKGRPSGELFF. The CDR3 DNA follows: TGTGCCAGCAGCAAAGGACGGCCTTCGGGGGAGCTGTTTTTT.

The J gene is TRBJ2-5, the V gene TRBV7-8, with D possibly TRBD2 on 6 matching bases. The germline V gene encodes CDR1 SGHVS and CDR2 FQNEAQ. This CDR3 region has 13 residues. Trimming took 5 bases from V and 8 from J, leaving 15 bases between them. The CDR3 protein is CASSVRLGQTQYF. CDR3 DNA sequence: TGTGCCAGCAGCGTAAGACTAGGTCAAACCCAGTACTTC. Full variable domain (remainder filled in from reference TRBV7-8 and TRBJ2-5): GAGVSQSPRYKVAKRGQDVALRCDPISGHVSLFWYQQALGQGPEFLTYFQNEAQLDKSGLPSDRFFAERPEGSVSTLKIQRTQQEDSAVYLCASSVRLGQTQYFGPGTRLLVL.

A few counts support this clonotype. The chain combines TRBV14 with TRBJ2-5; the D is unclear. The CDR3 spans 16 residues. Germline V gives CDR1 SGHDN, CDR2 FVKESK. Deletions cut 4 bases from V and 3 bases from J, with 18 bases between. The DNA of the CDR3 is TGTGCCAGCAGCCCCCTGGCGAGGACCTATAAAGAGACCCAGTACTTC. It yields the protein CASSPLARTYKETQYF.

The chain carries TRBV24-1 and TRBJ2-3, with D perhaps being TRBD1 or TRBD2 (5 bases each). V lost 3 bases, J lost 11 bases, and 14 bases lay in between. Looked up from germline, CDR1 is KGHDR and CDR2 is SFDVKD. The CDR3 consists of 13 residues. This CDR3 is CATSDTGRRLQYF. CDR3 nucleotide sequence: TGTGCCACCAGTGATACGGGACGGAGACTGCAGTATTTT.

Written as DNA, the CDR3 is TGTGCCAGCAACCCGTACTCCTACAATGAGCAGTTCTTC. Translation gives CASNPYSYNEQFF. The V call is TRBV7-2, the J call TRBJ2-1, with D uncertain. CDR1 is SGHTA, CDR2 FQGNSA, per germline. Trimming removed 7 bases from V and 0 bases from J, with 7 bases in between. The CDR3 is made up of 13 amino acids.